These 30 T cell receptor beta chains were sequenced from one sample in a study of T-cell memory formation after mild COVID-19 (dated by TCRdb to the early 2020s). Receptors were amplified or captured by 5' RACE. This sample was sequenced with an Illumina NovaSeq 6000. The public reads were reanalyzed by TCRdb: fastp trimming at Q25, MiXCR alignment, in-frame beta chains only. Rows with a matching CDR3 protein are joined into one entry that keeps the most common DNA and genes. Counted in this sample were roughly 200,000 distinct CDR3 sequences; 9.5% of them appeared once. About 3.8% of the sample is held by the ten biggest clonotypes. Sample: PBMCs or a T cell subset sorted from them (not recorded which). The receptors were sampled from a man younger than 35 who had mild COVID-19 (a few samples of this study predate the infection). The sample titles of this study are shuffled in the database, so cell type and time point are left out; the donor was told from shared clones.

The chain employs TRBV4-3 and TRBJ2-3; a possible D gene is TRBD2 (5 bases). Germline values: CDR1 LGHNA, CDR2 YSLEER. V was pared by 4 bases and J by 3 bases, with 17 bases between. The CDR3 runs to 16 residues. As DNA, the CDR3 is TGCGCCAGCAGCCCCTCGGGGTTCCTAGCTACAGATACGCAGTATTTT. As protein: CASSPSGFLATDTQYF.

This clonotype was detected ten times or more. This sequence joins TRBV12-3 or TRBV12-4 and TRBJ2-2; the D gene could be TRBD1 or TRBD2 (6 bases each). This CDR3 region has 14 residues. Trimming stripped 8 bases from V and 3 bases from J, with 13 bases between. The CDR3 sequence is CASSLGGYTGELFF. DNA for the CDR3: TGTGCCAGCTCCCTAGGGGGGTACACCGGGGAGCTGTTTTTT.

The V call is TRBV5-1, the J call TRBJ2-5, with 7 bases that match TRBD1. This CDR3 has 16 residues. V lost 4 bases and J lost 1; bases outside the gene matches: 10. Germline CDR1 and CDR2: SGHRS and YFSETQ. The CDR3 protein is CASSQASGTAQETQYF. Written as DNA, the CDR3 is TGCGCCAGCAGCCAAGCGTCGGGGACAGCCCAAGAGACCCAGTACTTC.

The chain links TRBV6-5 to TRBJ1-5; TRBD1 aligns across 9 bases. This CDR3 has 15 amino acids. Germline assignment: CDR1 MNHEY and CDR2 SVGAGI. Germline trimming cut 6 bases from V and 4 bases from J; bases unmatched to any gene: 7. CDR3 nucleotides: TGTGCCAGCAGCCTGGCGGGACAGGGTAATCAGCCCCAGCATTTT. This sequence encodes CASSLAGQGNQPQHF.

The gene calls are TRBV12-3 or TRBV12-4 and TRBJ2-7; 8 nucleotides agree with TRBD2. There are 15 residues in the CDR3. Trimming cost V 1 base and J 5 bases; bases outside gene matches: 7. In DNA form, the CDR3 reads TGTGCCAGCAGTTTAGGGCTGGCGGGGGGCGACGAGCAGTACTTC. This sequence encodes CASSLGLAGGDEQYF.

In this sample, this clonotype turned up a few times. The chain carries TRBV2 and TRBJ2-1, with a possible D match to TRBD2 (5 bases). Trimming took 7 bases from V and 1 from J, leaving 14 bases between them. The CDR3 contains 15 residues. CDR1 SNHLY and CDR2 FYNNEI come from the germline V gene. Here the CDR3 reads CASTQTRGSYNEQFF. The CDR3 DNA is TGTGCCAGCACCCAGACCCGGGGATCCTACAATGAGCAGTTCTTC.

This clonotype occurred a few times. This rearrangement joins TRBV3-1 to TRBJ2-1; 7 nucleotides match TRBD1. Germline loops: CDR1 LGHDT, CDR2 YNNKEL (reference sequence). The CDR3 contains 17 residues. The trim removed 7 bases at V and 9 bases at J, leaving 21 bases unmatched. The CDR3 nucleotides are TGTGCCAGCACCCTTAGGCCCGGGACAGCGGCGTGGGGTGAGCAGTTCTTC. This sequence encodes CASTLRPGTAAWGEQFF.

This clonotype was recorded at least ten times. The chain couples TRBV18 to TRBJ2-2; 7 bases align to TRBD2. J lost 1 base, V lost 3 bases, and 5 bases had no gene match. The CDR3 spans 16 residues. The germline V gene has CDR1 KGHSH and CDR2 LQKENI. CDR3 nucleotide sequence: TGTGCCAGCTCACCGGTCCTAGCGGAGAACACCGGGGAGCTGTTTTTT. Its protein product is CASSPVLAENTGELFF. Drawing the rest from reference TRBV18 and TRBJ2-2, the complete variable domain is NAGVMQNPRHLVRRRGQEARLRCSPMKGHSHVYWYRQLPEEGLKFMVYLQKENIIDESGMPKERFSAEFPKEGPSILRIQQVVRGDSAAYFCASSPVLAENTGELFFGEGSRLTVL.

The chain carries TRBV15 and TRBJ1-2; D not resolved. With 0 bases removed from V and 7 bases from J, the gap between germline ends came to 9 bases. This CDR3 is built from 13 residues. Germline-derived CDR1 and CDR2 are LNHNV and YYDKDF (reference sequence). CDR3 loop: CATSRDLGGGYTF. CDR3 sequence (DNA): TGTGCCACCAGCAGAGATCTAGGCGGTGGCTACACCTTC.

This clonotype was seen more than once but under ten times. The V call is TRBV7-2, the J call TRBJ2-3; D not certain. V lost 3 bases to trimming and J lost 0 bases, with 10 bases between them. Germline CDR1 SGHTA, CDR2 FQGNSA. The CDR3 has 15 residues. The CDR3 nucleotides read TGTGCCAGCAGCTTCAAACGTCCAAGCACAGATACGCAGTATTTT. It codes for CASSFKRPSTDTQYF.

This clonotype has more than one count but fewer than ten. The CDR3 loop is CASSRAGGGTEAFF. CDR3 bases: TGTGCCAGCTCGCGTGCAGGGGGTGGAACTGAAGCTTTCTTT. V gene TRBV18 combines with J gene TRBJ1-1; 7 bases align to TRBD1. Germline CDR1 reads KGHSH; CDR2 reads LQKENI. There are 14 residues in the CDR3. V trimming: 6 bases; J trimming: 5 bases; junction bases outside the gene matches: 9.

The CDR3 sequence is CASSFLLAGYNEQFF. The CDR3 nucleotides are TGTGCCAGCAGCTTCTTACTAGCGGGGTACAATGAGCAGTTCTTC. V and J are TRBV7-2 and TRBJ2-1, with 10 bases lining up with TRBD2. Per germline, CDR1 SGHTA and CDR2 FQGNSA. There are 15 residues in the CDR3. V was pared by 3 bases and J by 4 bases, with 3 bases of the junction left unmatched.

This clonotype occurred a few times. This chain connects TRBV6-6 to TRBJ1-1, with unresolved D. The CDR3 is made up of 14 amino acids. Germline V lookup: CDR1 MNHNY, CDR2 SVGAGI (reference sequence). V was trimmed by 5 bases and J by 2 bases, leaving 12 bases between them. The CDR3 coding sequence is TGTGCCAGCAGTCAGGACGGACTTAACACTGAAGCTTTCTTT. Translation: CASSQDGLNTEAFF.

This rearrangement joins TRBV29-1 to TRBJ2-7; no definite D call. The CDR3 has 12 amino acids. V lost 6 bases and J 1 base, leaving 10 bases between the germline ends. CDR1 is SQVTM and CDR2 is ANQGSEA in the germline V gene. This chain's CDR3 is CSVADESYEQYV. The CDR3 DNA follows: TGCAGCGTCGCCGACGAGTCCTACGAGCAGTACGTC.

The table lists this clonotype with a few counts. V usage is TRBV24-1 and J usage is TRBJ2-3; D might be TRBD1 or TRBD2, each matching 5 bases. V was shortened by 8 bases and J by 3 bases, with 8 bases between the two germline ends. Germline V gene data show CDR1 as KGHDR and CDR2 as SFDVKD. This CDR3 region has 12 residues. CDR3 nucleotide sequence: TGTGCCACCAAAGGGGAGACAGATACGCAGTATTTT. Encoded protein: CATKGETDTQYF.

This clonotype came up a few times. The CDR3 region is CASRSTGVSYEQYV. CDR3 bases: TGTGCCAGCAGGTCTACAGGGGTAAGCTACGAGCAGTACGTC. This chain links TRBV5-6 with TRBJ2-7, with 7 bases lining up with TRBD1. CDR1 is SGHDT, CDR2 YYEEEE, per germline. The length of the CDR3 is 14 residues. The trim removed 5 bases at V and 3 bases at J, leaving 8 bases unmatched.

This clonotype was counted a few times. The chain employs TRBV5-6 and TRBJ1-2, with D unresolved. This CDR3 is built from 12 residues. Trimming removed 6 bases at V and 2 bases at J, with 8 bases between. Germline CDR1 is SGHDT and CDR2 is YYEEEE. The CDR3 reads CASKWANYGYTF. As DNA, the CDR3 is TGTGCCAGCAAGTGGGCAAACTATGGCTACACCTTC.

The V gene is TRBV28, the J gene TRBJ2-1, with D perhaps TRBD1 (5 bases). CDR3 length: 15 residues. In germline, CDR1 is MDHEN, CDR2 SYDVKM. Trimming took 6 bases from V and 8 from J, leaving 20 bases between them. In DNA, the CDR3 is TGTGCCAGCAGCTTAGACAGTCACGATAGGGATGAGCAGTTCTTC. Residues: CASSLDSHDRDEQFF.

In its sample, this clonotype was seen a few times. The chain carries TRBV4-1 and TRBJ1-4, with D hard to call. Germline V gene sequence: CDR1 MGHRA, CDR2 YSYEKL. The CDR3 runs to 12 residues. V gave up 0 bases and J gave up 8 bases, with 4 bases separating them. The CDR3 protein is CASSQDWEKLFF. DNA for the CDR3: TGCGCCAGCAGCCAAGATTGGGAAAAACTGTTTTTT.

This clonotype has only a few counts. The chain combines TRBV18 with TRBJ1-2; the match to TRBD1 covers 8 bases. Germline values: CDR1 KGHSH, CDR2 LQKENI. The CDR3 runs 13 residues. V dropped 5 bases and J dropped 3; count of bases not matched to a gene: 2. The CDR3 is CASSAGQDYGYTF. Written as DNA, the CDR3 is TGTGCCAGCTCAGCGGGACAGGACTATGGCTACACCTTC.

The chain recombines TRBV29-1 with TRBJ2-5; D gene unclear. Germline V gene data show CDR1 as SQVTM and CDR2 as ANQGSEA. V was trimmed by 7 bases and J by 5 bases, leaving 8 bases between them. CDR3 length: 10 amino acids. The CDR3 loop is CSGILETQYF. The CDR3 DNA follows: TGCAGCGGGATCCTGGAGACCCAGTACTTC.

This clonotype has more than one count but fewer than ten. The CDR3 reads CASSLAYNQPQHF. CDR3 DNA: TGTGCCAGCAGCTTGGCGTACAATCAGCCCCAGCATTTT. V gene TRBV7-2 combines with J gene TRBJ1-5; D uncertain. The CDR3 length is 13 residues. Germline CDR1 is SGHTA and CDR2 is FQGNSA. Trimming took off 3 bases at V and 3 bases at J, with 6 bases between the two ends. Combining the CDR3 with reference TRBV7-2 and TRBJ1-5 gives the whole variable domain GAGVSQSPSNKVTEKGKDVELRCDPISGHTALYWYRQSLGQGLEFLIYFQGNSAPDKSGLPSDRFSAERTGGSVSTLTIQRTQQEDSAVYLCASSLAYNQPQHFGDGTRLSIL.

V is TRBV20-1 and J is TRBJ1-1; the D is unclear. CDR1 and CDR2 from the germline V gene are DFQATT and SNEGSKA (reference sequence). The CDR3 runs 14 residues. Trimming removed 3 bases at V and 4 bases at J, with 15 bases between. As DNA, the CDR3 is TGCAGTGCTAGTCCCCAGGTCGCTGTCACTGAAGCTTTCTTT. Translating it yields CSASPQVAVTEAFF.

V usage is TRBV6-2 or TRBV6-3 and J usage is TRBJ2-5; D may match TRBD1 or TRBD2 (5 bases each). CDR1 is MNHEY and CDR2 is SVGEGT in the germline V gene. There are 12 residues in the CDR3. V lost 8 bases and J 5 bases, leaving 12 bases between the germline ends. The CDR3 here is CASSNWGETQYF. CDR3 sequence (DNA): TGTGCCAGCTCCAACTGGGGGGAGACCCAGTACTTC.

This clonotype was seen at least ten times. The chain has TRBV4-2 and TRBJ2-2; TRBD2 aligns across 13 bases. The CDR3 has 15 residues. Trimming at V came to 8 bases and at J to 6 bases, leaving 6 bases not matched to a gene. Germline CDR1 LGHNA, CDR2 YNFKEQ. The CDR3 nucleotides read TGTGCCAGCGGACTAGCGGGGGCCTCGGCCGGGGAGCTGTTTTTT. This encodes CASGLAGASAGELFF.

This clonotype showed up just a few times. The chain joins TRBV19 to TRBJ2-2; a weak D match, TRBD1 (6 bases). The CDR3 sequence is 14 residues long. Trimming removed 10 bases from V and 6 bases from J, with 18 bases in between. Germline CDR1 reads LNHDA; CDR2 reads SQIVND (reference sequence). Here the CDR3 DNA reads TGTGCCACACAAAATACAGGGTCGGCCGGGGAGCTGTTTTTT. Protein: CATQNTGSAGELFF.

The DNA of the CDR3 is TGTGCCACCAGCAGAGATGGGAGAAGTGGACCAGATACGCAGTATTTT. Its protein is CATSRDGRSGPDTQYF. J is TRBJ2-3 and V is TRBV15, with a tentative D call TRBD2 (5 bases). V was pared by 0 bases and J by 4 bases, with 14 bases between. Germline CDR1 is LNHNV and CDR2 is YYDKDF (reference sequence). The CDR3 spans 16 residues.

This clonotype showed up just a few times. The V and J genes are TRBV20-1 and TRBJ1-2; 8 positions match TRBD1. Trimming cost V 4 bases and J 5 bases; bases outside gene matches: 6. Germline V CDR1 and CDR2: DFQATT, SNEGSKA (reference sequence). This CDR3 has 13 amino acids. CDR3 coding DNA: TGCAGTGCTACGGACAGGGTGGGTTATGGCTACACCTTC. Translated: CSATDRVGYGYTF.

This clonotype was detected many times. The gene calls are TRBV4-3 and TRBJ2-3; D remains ambiguous. CDR1 and CDR2 (germline): LGHNA, YSLEER. The CDR3 consists of 14 residues. V was cut by 2 bases and J by 6 bases, with 12 bases left in between. The CDR3 DNA reads as TGCGCCAGCAGCCAATCCCCCCGGTGGGATACGCAGTATTTT. Amino acid sequence: CASSQSPRWDTQYF.

This chain links TRBV9 with TRBJ2-1; 9 nucleotides match TRBD1. The CDR3 is 17 amino acids. J gave up 1 base and V 0 bases, and 5 bases lay outside the gene matches. Germline values: CDR1 SGDLS, CDR2 YYNGEE. The CDR3 sequence: CASSVGIGTGSYNEQFF. CDR3 bases: TGTGCCAGCAGCGTAGGAATCGGGACAGGGTCCTACAATGAGCAGTTCTTC.